This T cell receptor (beta chain) was captured in a study of T cell clonality in common variable immunodeficiency. This CDR3 comprises 16 residues. V lost 1 base and J lost 7; bases outside the gene matches: 8. The germline V gene has CDR1 SNHLY and CDR2 FYNNEI. Study-level results: TCRbeta clonality was increased in CVID versus healthy controls. Repertoire-complication correlations in CVID were limited by patient heterogeneity. Common variable immunodeficiency TCR beta sequences reportedly had fewer deletions and N-nucleotide insertions. Fewer TCRbeta clones were shared among CVID subjects than controls.

Assay: immunoSEQ multiplex PCR; the TCRdb copy retains only in-frame clones and omits some. The data show about 64,000 clones, with none appearing a single time. As to this clone: What it recognizes is unknown. The read ends 3 residues shy of where the CDR3 ends; the end is completed using the germline J gene.

J is TRBJ2-1 and V is TRBV2; 9 positions agree with TRBD2. The sequence derives from a person aged 18 to 75 in good health. Sequenced input: peripheral blood mononuclear cells. CDR3 sequence: CASSEGVAGEANEQFF. The sequenced part of the CDR3 DNA is TGTGCCAGCAGTGAAGGGGTAGCGGGAGAAGCAAATGAG.